Presented here are 13 T cell receptor beta chains from one specimen sequenced in a study of cytomegalovirus exposure and HLA in healthy donors (dated by TCRdb to 2015 to 2018). The library came from the immunoSEQ multiplex PCR assay. For the multiplex PCR, a mixture combining 60 forward primers for TCR Vbeta segments and 13 reverse primers for TCR Jbeta segments was used. Entries here come from immuneACCESS through TCRdb and include only in-frame sequences with V and J called. Some clones fail to appear in such tables; in the studies checked, an unresolved V gene covers under half of the shortfall, and the cause of the remainder is unknown. The sample table holds 30,000 to 50,000 clones, of which roughly three quarters were seen once. The ten top clones hold nearly 4% of the sample. Sequencing was performed on PBMCs. These TCRs come from a man between 40 and 49 years old in good health and CMV-seronegative.

This clone showed up just a few times. The J gene is TRBJ2-3, the V gene TRBV18; 16 nucleotides agree with TRBD2. CDR1 and CDR2 (germline): KGHSH, LQKENI. Trimming cost V 3 bases and J 4 bases; bases outside gene matches: 1. This CDR3 is 16 amino acids long. CDR3 residues: CASSPGTSGGADTQYF. The CDR3 nucleotides are TGTGCCAGCTCACCTGGGACTAGCGGGGGGGCAGATACGCAGTATTTT.

Only a few counts were recorded for this clone. The chain employs TRBV30 and TRBJ1-6; 7 bases fit TRBD1. The length of the CDR3 is 15 residues. The germline CDR1 and CDR2 sequences are GTSNPN and SVGIG (reference sequence). J gave up 0 bases and V 7 bases, and 6 bases lay outside the gene matches. The CDR3: CASGQSGSYNSPLHF. The CDR3 nucleotides read TGTGCCTCGGGACAGTCAGGCTCCTATAATTCACCCCTCCACTTT. Drawing the rest from reference TRBV30 and TRBJ1-6, the complete variable domain is SQTIHQWPATLVQPVGSPLSLECTVEGTSNPNLYWYRQAAGRGLQLLFYSVGIGQISSEVPQNLSASRPQDRQFILSSKKLLLSDSGFYLCASGQSGSYNSPLHFGNGTRLTVT.

The chain links TRBV6-1 to TRBJ2-1; TRBD2 matches at 12 bases. Germline-derived CDR1 and CDR2 are MNHNS and SASEGT. The V and J ends lost 3 bases and 9 bases, in that order; junction bases with no gene match: 6. The CDR3 contains 15 residues. CDR3 in DNA: TGTGCCAGCAGTGAGCCTAGCGGGGGGGCAGGTGAGCAGTTCTTC. Its translation: CASSEPSGGAGEQFF.

This chain links TRBV27 with TRBJ1-6; D remains unclear. The V and J ends lost 0 bases and 7 bases respectively, with 10 bases between them. This CDR3 contains 15 residues. CDR1 and CDR2 from the germline V gene are MNHEY and SMNVEV (reference sequence). The CDR3 loop reads CASSLSRGNNSPLHF. The CDR3 DNA sequence: TGTGCCAGCAGTTTATCGAGAGGTAACAATTCACCCCTCCACTTT.

This clone was counted a few times. The chain recombines TRBV2 with TRBJ2-2, with 11 bases matching TRBD2. CDR1 SNHLY and CDR2 FYNNEI come from the germline V gene. With V trimmed by 6 bases and J by 8 bases, 5 bases remained unmatched. The CDR3 runs 14 residues. The chain's CDR3 is CASRLLAGEGELFF. The CDR3, as DNA: TGTGCCAGCAGATTACTAGCGGGGGAAGGGGAGCTGTTTTTT.

The gene calls are TRBV6-5 and TRBJ2-7, with D possibly matching TRBD2 (7 bases). V lost 6 bases and J lost 3, with 15 bases in between. This CDR3 contains 14 residues. Germline CDR1 and CDR2: MNHEY and SVGAGI. CDR3 region: CASSLGGPFYEQYF. CDR3 DNA: TGTGCCAGCAGCCTGGGGGGGCCTTTCTACGAGCAGTACTTC.

This chain links TRBV6-5 with TRBJ1-6; the D is unclear. Germline values: CDR1 MNHEY, CDR2 SVGAGI. This CDR3 comprises 15 residues. V was shortened by 6 bases and J by 4 bases, with 13 bases between the two germline ends. The CDR3 reads CASRPPGSYNSPLHF. CDR3 nucleotide sequence: TGTGCCAGCAGGCCACCCGGGAGTTATAATTCACCCCTCCACTTT.

The chain carries TRBV7-9 and TRBJ1-1; D unresolved. V was pared by 6 bases and J by 3 bases, with 11 bases between. Germline CDR1 reads SEHNR; CDR2 reads FQNEAQ (reference sequence). This CDR3 is 13 amino acids long. The CDR3 coding sequence is TGTGCCAGCAGGGCGGGGAGAGACACTGAAGCTTTCTTT. Its translation is CASRAGRDTEAFF.

The chain is built from TRBV9 and TRBJ1-6; TRBD1 matches at 8 bases. This CDR3 has 15 residues. V lost 3 bases to trimming and J lost 5 bases; unmatched junction nucleotides: 4. Germline CDR1 reads SGDLS; CDR2 reads YYNGEE. The CDR3, as DNA: TGTGCCAGCAGCGCCTGGGGACAGGATAATTCACCCCTCCACTTT. This sequence encodes CASSAWGQDNSPLHF.

The chain recombines TRBV6-6 with TRBJ2-6; D gene ambiguous. Germline V gene data show CDR1 as MNHNY and CDR2 as SVGAGI (reference sequence). Deletions cut 0 bases from V and 3 bases from J, with 3 bases between. There are 14 residues in the CDR3. The CDR3 DNA is TGTGCCAGCAGTTACTCACATGGGGCCAACGTCCTGACTTTC. It is translated as CASSYSHGANVLTF.

The chain joins TRBV6-5 to TRBJ1-2; TRBD1 is a possible D gene (6 bases). The V end lost 9 bases, the J end lost 1 base, and 18 bases lay between the germline ends. CDR3 length: 15 residues. Germline V gene data show CDR1 as MNHEY and CDR2 as SVGAGI. The CDR3 sequence: CASSEQGGGNYGYTF. The CDR3 nucleotides are TGTGCCAGTTCAGAACAGGGCGGGGGTAACTATGGCTACACCTTC.

The J gene is TRBJ1-2, the V gene TRBV19, with D perhaps TRBD1 (6 bases). The V and J ends lost 5 bases and 3 bases respectively, with 10 bases between them. The CDR3 has 13 residues. The germline gives CDR1 LNHDA, CDR2 SQIVND (reference sequence). CDR3 region: CASSQDSDYGYTF. The CDR3 DNA follows: TGTGCCAGTAGTCAGGACAGCGACTATGGCTACACCTTC.

Concerning this clone: The sample carries other DNA sequences with the same CDR3. The J gene is TRBJ1-2, the V gene TRBV30; D possibly corresponds to TRBD1 (5 bases). The ends were cut back, 0 bases at V and 5 bases at J, with 7 bases in the middle. The CDR3 extends over 12 amino acids. CDR1 is GTSNPN, CDR2 SVGIG, per germline (reference sequence). The DNA of the CDR3 is TGTGCCTGGAGTGTGGGGGGTTATGGCTACACCTTC. Protein product: CAWSVGGYGYTF.